The present T cell receptor (beta chain) was sequenced within a study of chemoradiotherapy in HPV16-positive cancers. Germline V gene lookup returns CDR1 SQVTM and CDR2 ANQGSEA. This CDR3 is built from 13 residues. V was clipped by 4 bases and J by 2 bases, with 9 bases between them. Generated by immunoSEQ multiplex PCR, the TCRdb table keeps only in-frame clones and is missing some. The sample consists of about 19,000 clones, around 84% of them appearing once. This chain links TRBV29-1 with TRBJ1-3; the D is unclear. The receptor was isolated from a human donor with HPV-associated anogenital cancer. This specimen was blood, taken from a patient who underwent chemoradiotherapy. CDR3: CSVVGSPGNTIYF. CDR3 DNA: TGCAGCGTTGTGGGCTCTCCTGGAAACACCATATATTTT.